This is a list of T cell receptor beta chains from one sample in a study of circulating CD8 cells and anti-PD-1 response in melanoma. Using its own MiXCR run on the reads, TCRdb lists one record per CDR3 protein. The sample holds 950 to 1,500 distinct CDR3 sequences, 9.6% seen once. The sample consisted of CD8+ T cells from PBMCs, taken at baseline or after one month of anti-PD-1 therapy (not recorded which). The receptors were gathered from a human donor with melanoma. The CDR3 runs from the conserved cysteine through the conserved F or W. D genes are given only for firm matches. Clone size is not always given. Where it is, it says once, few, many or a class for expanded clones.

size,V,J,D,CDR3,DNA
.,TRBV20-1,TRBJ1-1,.,CSAPPSDVVTEAFF,TGCAGTGCACCTCCCAGCGATGTGGTCACTGAAGCTTTCTTT
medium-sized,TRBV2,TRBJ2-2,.,CASSEEGDPTTGELFF,TGTGCCAGCAGTGAAGAGGGGGACCCCACCACCGGGGAGCTGTTTTTT
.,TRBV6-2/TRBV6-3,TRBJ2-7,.,CASSRPMDEQYF,TGTGCCAGCAGTCGTCCGATGGACGAGCAGTACTTC
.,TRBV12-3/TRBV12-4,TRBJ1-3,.,CANGAGLSGNTIYF,TGTGCCAACGGGGCAGGGCTCTCTGGAAACACCATATATTTT
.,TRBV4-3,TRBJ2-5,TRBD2,CASSQGGAAQETQYF,TGCGCCAGCAGCCAGGGAGGGGCAGCCCAAGAGACCCAGTACTTC
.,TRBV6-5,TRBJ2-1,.,CASSRPGDEQFF,TGTGCCAGCAGTCGCCCGGGGGATGAGCAGTTCTTC
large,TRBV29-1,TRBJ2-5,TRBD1,CSVPGQIQETQYF,TGCAGCGTTCCGGGACAGATACAAGAGACCCAGTACTTC
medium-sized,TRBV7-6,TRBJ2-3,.,CASSLVGEADTQYF,TGTGCCAGCAGCTTAGTAGGGGAGGCAGATACGCAGTATTTT
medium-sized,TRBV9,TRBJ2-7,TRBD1,CASSGTGVRYEQYF,TGTGCCAGCAGCGGGACAGGGGTTCGGTACGAGCAGTACTTC
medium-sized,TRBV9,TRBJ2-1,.,CASSWDSGHEQFF,TGTGCCAGCAGTTGGGACAGCGGGCATGAGCAGTTCTTC
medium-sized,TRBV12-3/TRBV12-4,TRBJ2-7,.,CASSSGPQEQYF,TGTGCCAGCAGTTCGGGCCCGCAGGAGCAGTACTTC
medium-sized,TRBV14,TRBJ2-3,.,CASSQEWGPGTDTQYF,TGTGCCAGCAGCCAAGAATGGGGGCCTGGGACAGATACGCAGTATTTT
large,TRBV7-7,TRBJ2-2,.,CASSSGGPGELFF,TGTGCTAGCAGCTCCGGGGGGCCCGGGGAGCTGTTTTTT
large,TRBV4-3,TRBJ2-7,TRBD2,CASSQEGGGVYEQYF,TGCGCCAGCAGCCAAGAGGGCGGGGGGGTGTACGAGCAGTACTTC
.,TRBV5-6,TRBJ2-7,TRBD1,CASSLGEGAYEQYF,TGTGCCAGCAGCTTGGGAGAGGGGGCATACGAGCAGTACTTC
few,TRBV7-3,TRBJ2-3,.,CASSLSGGSVDTQYF,TGTGCCAGCAGCTTATCAGGGGGGTCCGTAGATACGCAGTATTTT
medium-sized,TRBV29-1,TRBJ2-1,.,CSLKWGNEQFF,TGCAGCCTGAAATGGGGGAATGAGCAGTTCTTC
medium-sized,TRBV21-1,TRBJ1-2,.,CASRTGYGYTF,TGTGCCAGTCGGACCGGTTATGGCTACACCTTC
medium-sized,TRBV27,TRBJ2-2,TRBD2,CASRMAGGHELFF,TGTGCCAGCAGAATGGCGGGGGGGCACGAGCTGTTTTTT
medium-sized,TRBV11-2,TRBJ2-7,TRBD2,CASSLEPGTSGVYEQYF,TGTGCCAGCAGCTTAGAGCCCGGGACTAGCGGGGTCTACGAGCAGTACTTC
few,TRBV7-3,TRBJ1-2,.,CASTTRGSGF,TGTGCCAGCACAACGAGGGGCTCAGGTTTC
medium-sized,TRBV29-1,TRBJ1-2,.,CSVANRDGYTF,TGCAGCGTTGCGAACAGAGATGGCTACACCTTC